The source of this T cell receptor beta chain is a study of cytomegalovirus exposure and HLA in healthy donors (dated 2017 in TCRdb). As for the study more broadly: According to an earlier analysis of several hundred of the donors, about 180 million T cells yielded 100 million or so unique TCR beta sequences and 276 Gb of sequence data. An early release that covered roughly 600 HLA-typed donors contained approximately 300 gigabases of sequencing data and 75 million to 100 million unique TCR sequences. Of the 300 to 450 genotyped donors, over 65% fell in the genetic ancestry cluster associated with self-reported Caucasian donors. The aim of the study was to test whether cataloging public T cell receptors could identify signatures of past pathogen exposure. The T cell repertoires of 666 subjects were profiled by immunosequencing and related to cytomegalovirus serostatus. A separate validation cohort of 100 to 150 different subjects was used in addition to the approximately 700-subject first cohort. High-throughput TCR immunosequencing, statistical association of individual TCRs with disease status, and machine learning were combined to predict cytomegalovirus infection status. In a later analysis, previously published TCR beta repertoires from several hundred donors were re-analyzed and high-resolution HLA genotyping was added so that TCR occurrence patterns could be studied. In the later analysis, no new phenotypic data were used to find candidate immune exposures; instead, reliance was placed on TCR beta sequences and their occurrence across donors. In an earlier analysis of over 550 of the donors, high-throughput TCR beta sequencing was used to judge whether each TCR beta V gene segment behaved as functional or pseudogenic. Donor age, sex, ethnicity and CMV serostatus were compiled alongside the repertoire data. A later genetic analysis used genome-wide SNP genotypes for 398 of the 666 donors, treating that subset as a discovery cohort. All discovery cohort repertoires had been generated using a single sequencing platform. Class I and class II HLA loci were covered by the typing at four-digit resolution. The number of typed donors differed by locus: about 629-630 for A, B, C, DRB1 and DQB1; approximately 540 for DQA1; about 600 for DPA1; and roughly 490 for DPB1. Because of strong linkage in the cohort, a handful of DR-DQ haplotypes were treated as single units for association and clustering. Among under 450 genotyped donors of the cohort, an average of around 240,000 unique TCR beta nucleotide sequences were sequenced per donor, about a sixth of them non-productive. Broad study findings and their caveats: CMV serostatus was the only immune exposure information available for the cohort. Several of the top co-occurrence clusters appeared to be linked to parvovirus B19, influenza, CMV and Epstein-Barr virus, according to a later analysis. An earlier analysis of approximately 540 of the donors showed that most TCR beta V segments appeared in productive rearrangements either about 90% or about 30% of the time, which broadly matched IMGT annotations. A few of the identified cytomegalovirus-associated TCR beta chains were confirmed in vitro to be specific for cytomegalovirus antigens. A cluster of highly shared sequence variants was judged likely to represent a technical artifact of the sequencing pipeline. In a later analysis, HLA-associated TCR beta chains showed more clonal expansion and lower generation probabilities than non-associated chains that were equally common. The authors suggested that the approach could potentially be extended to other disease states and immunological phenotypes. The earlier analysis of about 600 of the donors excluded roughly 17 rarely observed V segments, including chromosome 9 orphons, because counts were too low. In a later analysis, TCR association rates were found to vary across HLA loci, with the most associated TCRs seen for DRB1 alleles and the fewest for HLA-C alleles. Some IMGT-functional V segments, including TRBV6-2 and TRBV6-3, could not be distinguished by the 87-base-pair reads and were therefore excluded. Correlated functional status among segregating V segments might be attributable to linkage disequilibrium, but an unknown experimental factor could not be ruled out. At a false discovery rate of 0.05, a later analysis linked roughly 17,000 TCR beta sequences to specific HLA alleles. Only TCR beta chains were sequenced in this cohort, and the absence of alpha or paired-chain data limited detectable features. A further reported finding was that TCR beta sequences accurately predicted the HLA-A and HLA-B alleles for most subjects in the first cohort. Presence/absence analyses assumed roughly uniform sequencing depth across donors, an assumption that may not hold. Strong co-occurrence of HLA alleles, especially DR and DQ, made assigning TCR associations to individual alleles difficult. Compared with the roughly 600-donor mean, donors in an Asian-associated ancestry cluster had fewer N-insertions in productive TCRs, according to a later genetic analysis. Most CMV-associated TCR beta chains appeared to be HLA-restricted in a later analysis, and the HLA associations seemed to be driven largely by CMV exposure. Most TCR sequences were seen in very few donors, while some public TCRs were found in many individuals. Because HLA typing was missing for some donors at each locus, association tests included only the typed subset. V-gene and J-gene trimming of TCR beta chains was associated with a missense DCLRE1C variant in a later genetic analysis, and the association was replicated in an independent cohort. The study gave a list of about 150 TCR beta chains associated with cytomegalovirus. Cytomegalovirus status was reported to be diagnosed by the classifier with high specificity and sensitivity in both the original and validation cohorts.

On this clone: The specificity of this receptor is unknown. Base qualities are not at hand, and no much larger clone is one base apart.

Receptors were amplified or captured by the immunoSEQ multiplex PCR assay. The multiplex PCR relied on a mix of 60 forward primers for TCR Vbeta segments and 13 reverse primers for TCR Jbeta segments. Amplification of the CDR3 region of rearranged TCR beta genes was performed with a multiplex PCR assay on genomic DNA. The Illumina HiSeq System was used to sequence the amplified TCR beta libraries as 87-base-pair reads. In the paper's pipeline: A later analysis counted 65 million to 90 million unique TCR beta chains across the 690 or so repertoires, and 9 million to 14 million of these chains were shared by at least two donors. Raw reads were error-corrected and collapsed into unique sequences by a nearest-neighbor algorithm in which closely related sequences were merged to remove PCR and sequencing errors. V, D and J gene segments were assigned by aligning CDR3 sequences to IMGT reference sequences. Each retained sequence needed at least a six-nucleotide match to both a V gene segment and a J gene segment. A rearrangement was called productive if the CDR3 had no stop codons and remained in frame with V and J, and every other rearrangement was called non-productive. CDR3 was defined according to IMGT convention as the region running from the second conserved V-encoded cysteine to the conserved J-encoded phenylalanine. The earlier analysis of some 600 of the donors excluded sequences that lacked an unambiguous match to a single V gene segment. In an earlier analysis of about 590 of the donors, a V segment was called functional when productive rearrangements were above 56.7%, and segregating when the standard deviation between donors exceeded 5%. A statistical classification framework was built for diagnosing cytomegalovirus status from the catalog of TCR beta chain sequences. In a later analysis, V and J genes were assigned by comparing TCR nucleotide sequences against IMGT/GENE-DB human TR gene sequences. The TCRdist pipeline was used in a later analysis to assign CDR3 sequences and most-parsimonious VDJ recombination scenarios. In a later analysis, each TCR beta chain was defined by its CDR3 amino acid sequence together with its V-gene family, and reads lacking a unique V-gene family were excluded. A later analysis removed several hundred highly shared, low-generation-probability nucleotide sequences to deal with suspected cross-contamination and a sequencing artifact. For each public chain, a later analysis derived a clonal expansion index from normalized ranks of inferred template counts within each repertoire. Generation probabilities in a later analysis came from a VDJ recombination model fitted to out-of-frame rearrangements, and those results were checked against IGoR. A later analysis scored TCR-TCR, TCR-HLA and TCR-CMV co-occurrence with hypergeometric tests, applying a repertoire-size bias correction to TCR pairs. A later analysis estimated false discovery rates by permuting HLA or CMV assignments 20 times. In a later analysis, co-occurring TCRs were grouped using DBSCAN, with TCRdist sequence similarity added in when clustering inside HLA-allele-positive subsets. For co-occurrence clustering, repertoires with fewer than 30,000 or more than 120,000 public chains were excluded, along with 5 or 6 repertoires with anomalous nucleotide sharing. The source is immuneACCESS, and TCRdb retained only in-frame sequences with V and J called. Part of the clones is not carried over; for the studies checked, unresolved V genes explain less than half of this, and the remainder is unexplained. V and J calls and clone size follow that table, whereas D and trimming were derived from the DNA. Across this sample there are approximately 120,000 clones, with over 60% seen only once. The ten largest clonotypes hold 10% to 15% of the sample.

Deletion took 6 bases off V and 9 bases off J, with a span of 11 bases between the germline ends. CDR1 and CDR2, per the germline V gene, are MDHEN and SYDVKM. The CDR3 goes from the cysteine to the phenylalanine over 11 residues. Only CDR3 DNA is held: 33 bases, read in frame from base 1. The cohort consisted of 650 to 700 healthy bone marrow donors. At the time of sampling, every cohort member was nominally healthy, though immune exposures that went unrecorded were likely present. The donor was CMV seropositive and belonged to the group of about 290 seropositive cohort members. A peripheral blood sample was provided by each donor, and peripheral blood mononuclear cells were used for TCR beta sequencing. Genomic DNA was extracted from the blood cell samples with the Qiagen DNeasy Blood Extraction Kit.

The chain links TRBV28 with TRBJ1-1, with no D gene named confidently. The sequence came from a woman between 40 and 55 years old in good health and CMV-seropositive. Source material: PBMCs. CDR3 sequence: CASRTGRKAFF. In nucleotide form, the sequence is TGTGCCAGCAGGACTGGAAGAAAAGCTTTCTTT.